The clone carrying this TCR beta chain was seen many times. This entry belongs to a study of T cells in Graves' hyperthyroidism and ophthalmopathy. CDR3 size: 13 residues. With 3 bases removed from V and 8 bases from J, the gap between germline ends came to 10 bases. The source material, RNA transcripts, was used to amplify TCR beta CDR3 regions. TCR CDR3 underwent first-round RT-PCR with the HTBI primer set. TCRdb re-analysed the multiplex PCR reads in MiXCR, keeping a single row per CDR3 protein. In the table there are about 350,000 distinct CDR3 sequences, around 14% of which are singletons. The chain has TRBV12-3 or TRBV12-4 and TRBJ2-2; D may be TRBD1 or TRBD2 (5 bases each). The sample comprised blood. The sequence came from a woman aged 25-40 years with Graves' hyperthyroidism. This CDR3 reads CASSFPGTGELFF. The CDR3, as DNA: TGTGCCAGCAGTTTTCCAGGGACGGGGGAGCTGTTTTTT.